This TCR beta chain derives from a study of T cell repertoires in ileal Crohn's disease (dated by TCRdb to the late 2010s). Notes on the research overall: Median disease duration was approximately 8 years, and around a third of patients were identified as active smokers at the time of surgery. Roughly half of the patients were given postoperative therapy, with around 20 on anti-TNF agents and about ten on thiopurines. Every patient underwent surgery because of a complication, which was stricturing disease in about 61% and penetrating disease in roughly 39%. The study ran alongside a multicentre cohort designed to identify predictors of early endoscopic recurrence after ileocolonic resection. A total of 170 or so mucosal samples from approximately 60 patients were sequenced, collected from several sites on the surgical specimen and at postoperative endoscopy. A Rutgeerts score higher than i0 was the definition used for endoscopic postoperative recurrence. TCR repertoire analysis was performed in 45 to 65 Crohn's disease patients drawn from a prospective multicentre cohort. What the authors observed across the whole study: Mucosal CD4 and CD8 T cells were sorted and sequenced only in a subgroup of patients, the size of which was not stated. A significantly higher proportion of clonal expansions was observed in active smokers at surgery than in non-smokers (approximately 26% vs 20%, p=0.02). Endoscopic recurrence was found to be associated with higher high-frequency clone percentages at surgery, and recurrence was observed in all patients with clonality above 26.8% (18/57). Compared with CD4 T cells, sorted CD8 T cells contained more high-frequency clones, which suggests that the mucosal expansions were mostly CD8.

To be eligible, patients had to be adults with ileal or ileocolonic Crohn's disease and an indication for ileocolonic resection. Whole ileal mucosal biopsies were kept frozen at -80 degrees C prior to DNA extraction. Genomic DNA was isolated from frozen whole biopsies using a TRizol-based method, and the DNA was quantified with a NanoDrop 2000 spectrophotometer. The CDR3 measures 14 amino acids from cysteine to phenylalanine. Only the CDR3 DNA stays, 42 bases, in frame from base 1. CDR1 is given as GTSNPN and CDR2 as SVGIG, both from the germline V gene (reference sequence). V is pruned by 3 bases and J by 2 bases, leaving 3 bases of the junction without a gene match. A remark on this clone: Its recognized antigen is unknown. No base qualities exist here, and no much larger clone lies one base off it.

Five hundred nanograms of biopsy DNA per sample were submitted for commercial TCRB immunosequencing. CDR3 regions were amplified from genomic DNA by Adaptive Biotechnology using a two-step, amplification bias-controlled multiplex PCR. Primers covering every V and J gene segment were used in the first PCR, while barcodes and Illumina adapters were added in the second PCR. CDR3 libraries were sequenced on an Illumina instrument. For the original study's pipeline: Vendor-provided pipelines were combined with custom analysis of raw data in R/Bioconductor under R version 3.3.0. Clonality, which ranges from 0 to 1, was calculated as the inverse of the normalised Shannon entropy across all productive clones. High-frequency clones were defined as the share of the repertoire occupied by the top 100 clones, with only clones passing a 95% confidence test being retained. The Simpson index measured repertoire diversity, and the Morisita-Horn index measured overlap between samples. TCRdb stores this immuneACCESS table with in-frame sequences only. Part of the clones is absent; in the studies checked, under half of the shortfall reflects unresolved V genes, and no reason is known for the rest. V and J calls and clone size come straight from that table; D and trimming were deduced from the DNA. This sample is represented by about 9,600 clones; less than 85% of them were singletons. The top ten clonotypes cover approximately 24% of the sample.

This TCR derives from an adult with Crohn's disease. The sequencing input was ileal tissue. The receptor chain draws on TRBV30 and TRBJ1-3; 8 bases in the middle match TRBD1. The CDR3 reads CAWRQGATGNTIYF. At the DNA level, the sequence is TGTGCCTGGAGGCAGGGGGCGACTGGAAACACCATATATTTT.